This T cell receptor (beta chain) is from a study of blood T cell repertoires in COVID-19 (dated by TCRdb to about 2020). Some background on the complete study: Samples covering the acute and convalescent phases of COVID-19 were provided by collaborators in the United States, Italy and Spain. The prospective study material was composed of cDNA or gDNA derived from T cells, B-cell-depleted T cells, or PBMCs. Deeply sampled blood TCRbeta repertoires from subjects exposed to, actively infected with, or recovered from COVID-19 were included in the dataset. The repertoires were made available in a free public database intended to serve as a resource for research on the immune response to SARS-CoV-2. Samples were obtained from the ongoing ImmuneRACE study (first 160 participants) and from 1,200 or so subjects provided by 6 global collaborators. Nearly every sample came with metadata listing a de-identified subject ID, COVID-19 status, age in years and sex. Where available, HLA class I and class II types were taken from metadata supplied by the sample provider and were not determined by assay-based typing.

Ends trimmed: V by 5 bases, J by 6 bases; bases unmatched to a gene: 3. CDR1 and CDR2 were assigned from the germline V gene (reference sequence) as LNHDA and SQIVND. Taken from cysteine to phenylalanine, the CDR3 has 12 residues. CDR3 DNA only is kept here, 36 bases in frame from base 1. Points the paper makes about the study in general: The amount of clinical and demographic metadata varied by source and participant and was provided uncurated.

TCRbeta CDR3 regions were amplified from genomic DNA using the immunoSEQ Assay, a bias-controlled multiplex PCR. Processing in the source paper ran as follows. Nucleated cell counts per sample were estimated from amplification of reference gene primers within the assay. Sequence reads were collapsed and filtered to measure the absolute abundance of every unique TCRbeta CDR3 rearrangement. For each sample, productive Simpson clonality was calculated by taking the square root of Simpson's diversity index across productive rearrangements. TCRdb took over this immuneACCESS table, retaining in-frame rearrangements with V and J assigned. Such tables are incomplete; in checked studies, under half of the missing clones stem from an unresolved V gene, and the remainder is unexplained. The V and J calls and the clone size are those of that table, but D and trimming were determined from the DNA. The sample table contains 150,000 to 200,000 clones; only one count was recorded for just over 85% of them. The ten biggest clones cover about 8.6% of the sample.

Regarding this clone: Its antigen target is currently unknown. It has no much larger one-base neighbor in the sample; base qualities were not kept.

Whole blood was collected in K2EDTA tubes by collaborating institutions according to the institutions' own protocols. For TCRbeta analysis, collaborators shipped samples as frozen whole blood, isolated PBMCs, or DNA extracted from either of those sample types. The chain is encoded by TRBV19 joined to TRBJ1-1; 7 middle bases align to TRBD1. This sequence originates from a man aged 50-59 years with active or convalescent COVID-19. Sequenced sample: peripheral blood. In nucleotide form, the sequence is TGTGCCAGTAGTCCCGGACAGGCTGAAGCTTTCTTT. The translation is CASSPGQAEAFF.